These 14 T cell receptor beta chains were sequenced from one sample in a study of T cells in Graves' hyperthyroidism and ophthalmopathy. TCR beta CDR3 region amplification was performed from RNA transcripts. HTBI primers drove first-round RT-PCR of the TCR CDR3. TCRdb re-called the multiplex PCR reads with MiXCR, one entry per CDR3 protein. The table lists under 350,000 distinct CDR3 sequences, 18% of them singletons. Sequenced: blood. All receptors derive from a woman between 45 and 65 years old with Graves' hyperthyroidism.

CDR3 residues: CASRPPGPRNEQFF. Written as DNA, the CDR3 is TGTGCCAGCAGACCTCCGGGCCCTCGAAATGAGCAGTTCTTC. The chain employs TRBV3-1 and TRBJ2-1; the D is unclear. Deletions cut 6 bases from V and 7 bases from J, with 16 bases between. CDR1 is LGHDT and CDR2 is YNNKEL in the germline V gene (reference sequence). CDR3 length: 14 residues.

This chain uses TRBV3-1 with TRBJ1-4; 11 bases are shared with TRBD1. Trimming took 6 bases from V and 8 from J; bases not matched to a gene: 5. The CDR3 contains 14 residues. Germline V CDR1 and CDR2: LGHDT, YNNKEL (reference sequence). The CDR3 protein is CASRRDRGREKLFF. CDR3 DNA sequence: TGTGCCAGCAGGAGGGACAGGGGGAGGGAAAAACTGTTTTTT.

This clonotype has ten or more counts. The chain carries TRBV11-2 and TRBJ2-5; 10 nucleotides agree with TRBD2. The CDR3 spans 15 residues. Germline V CDR1 and CDR2: SGHAT, FQNNGV. With V trimmed by 4 bases and J by 3 bases, 5 bases remained unmatched. The CDR3 spells CASSSPGTSEETQYF. The CDR3 nucleotides are TGTGCCAGCAGCTCCCCCGGGACTAGCGAAGAGACCCAGTACTTC.

V is TRBV5-1 and J is TRBJ2-2; 8 nucleotides line up with TRBD1. V was clipped by 2 bases and J by 6 bases; unmatched bases: 9. The CDR3 is made up of 16 amino acids. Germline V gene data show CDR1 as SGHRS and CDR2 as YFSETQ. The CDR3 region has the DNA TGCGCCAGCAGCTTCGACACGGACAGGGTGGCCGGGGAGCTGTTTTTT. Translating gives CASSFDTDRVAGELFF.

The chain couples TRBV14 to TRBJ1-1; 7 bases align to TRBD1. This CDR3 has 17 amino acids. V dropped 0 bases and J dropped 0; count of bases not matched to a gene: 7. Germline V gives CDR1 SGHDN, CDR2 FVKESK. In DNA form, the CDR3 reads TGTGCCAGCAGCCAAGATCTTTTGGGACAGCTGAACACTGAAGCTTTCTTT. This sequence encodes CASSQDLLGQLNTEAFF.

The table lists this clonotype with many counts. V usage is TRBV28 and J usage is TRBJ1-4, with no clear D. Germline V gene lookup returns CDR1 MDHEN and CDR2 SYDVKM. V lost 3 bases and J lost 0, with 11 bases in between. The CDR3 has 16 amino acids. The CDR3 protein is CASSFVGGSTNEKLFF. CDR3 bases: TGTGCCAGCAGTTTTGTGGGAGGGTCAACTAATGAAAAACTGTTTTTT. Filled out from reference TRBV28 and TRBJ1-4, the complete variable domain reads DVKVTQSSRYLVKRTGEKVFLECVQDMDHENMFWYRQDPGLGLRLIYFSYDVKMKEKGDIPEGYSVSREKKERFSLILESASTNQTSMYLCASSFVGGSTNEKLFFGSGTQLSVL.

This clonotype was picked up many times. The CDR3 loop reads CASSSRGSSGYEQYF. As DNA, the CDR3 is TGTGCCAGCAGCTCCCGCGGGTCTAGCGGTTACGAGCAGTACTTC. V gene TRBV7-8 combines with J gene TRBJ2-7; 7 bases fit TRBD2. CDR3 size: 15 residues. J was trimmed by 4 bases and V by 4 bases; bases with no gene match: 10. The germline V gene encodes CDR1 SGHVS and CDR2 FQNEAQ.

V usage is TRBV29-1 and J usage is TRBJ1-1; D perhaps matches TRBD1 (5 bases). Trimming left V 0 bases short and J 4 bases short, with 15 bases between. The germline V gene has CDR1 SQVTM and CDR2 ANQGSEA. The CDR3 is 15 amino acids. The CDR3 here is CSVEDRGSTGTEAFF. The CDR3 DNA follows: TGCAGCGTTGAAGATAGGGGCTCCACGGGCACTGAAGCTTTCTTT.

This chain joins TRBV28 and TRBJ2-1; 14 bases are a match to TRBD2. The CDR3 length is 21 residues. V trimming: 3 bases; J trimming: 0 bases; junction bases outside the gene matches: 13. Germline CDR1 is MDHEN and CDR2 is SYDVKM. CDR3 amino acids: CASSFLTPRLAGGYSYNEQFF. As DNA, the CDR3 is TGTGCCAGCAGTTTCCTTACCCCTCGACTAGCGGGGGGGTACTCCTACAATGAGCAGTTCTTC.

The V gene is TRBV6-1, the J gene TRBJ1-6, with D uncertain. V dropped 4 bases and J dropped 0 bases, with 10 bases sitting between them. CDR3 length equals 16 residues. Germline CDR1 reads MNHNS; CDR2 reads SASEGT. The CDR3 region is CASSARSSSYNSPLHF. The CDR3 nucleotides are TGTGCCAGCAGTGCCCGAAGTAGCTCCTATAATTCACCCCTCCACTTT.

The table lists this clonotype with many counts. The V gene is TRBV12-3 or TRBV12-4, the J gene TRBJ2-3; the D call may be TRBD1 or TRBD2 (5 bases each). The CDR3 consists of 15 residues. With 3 bases removed from V and 10 bases from J, the gap between germline ends came to 20 bases. CDR3 in DNA: TGTGCCAGCAGTTTCCAGGCTGGGTTGAGGGGACCGCAGTATTTT. Its protein is CASSFQAGLRGPQYF.

Ten or more counts support this clonotype. V is TRBV11-2 and J is TRBJ2-1, with TRBD1 as a possible D gene (6 bases). CDR3 length: 14 amino acids. Trimming took off 3 bases at V and 6 bases at J, with 12 bases between the two ends. CDR1 SGHAT and CDR2 FQNNGV come from the germline V gene. DNA of the CDR3: TGTGCCAGCAGCTTTCAGTACAGGGTCAATGAGCAGTTCTTC. Protein sequence: CASSFQYRVNEQFF.

The rearrangement links TRBV11-1 to TRBJ1-1; D might be TRBD1 (5 bases). The CDR3 length is 14 residues. CDR1 and CDR2 (germline): SGHAT, FQDESV (reference sequence). The germline V and J ends were trimmed by 5 bases and 2 bases, with 12 bases remaining between them. CDR3 region: CASSLGRYNTEAFF. In DNA, the CDR3 is TGTGCCAGCAGCCTGGGACGGTACAACACTGAAGCTTTCTTT.

There are many counts of this clonotype. The chain uses TRBV5-1 and TRBJ2-1, with D perhaps matching TRBD2 (6 bases). CDR3 length equals 16 residues. Germline V gives CDR1 SGHRS, CDR2 YFSETQ. V shed 0 bases and J shed 6 bases, with 16 bases lying between them. The CDR3 bases are TGCGCCAGCAGCTTGGTAGGGGACCCGCGGGGCAATGAGCAGTTCTTC. This codes for CASSLVGDPRGNEQFF.